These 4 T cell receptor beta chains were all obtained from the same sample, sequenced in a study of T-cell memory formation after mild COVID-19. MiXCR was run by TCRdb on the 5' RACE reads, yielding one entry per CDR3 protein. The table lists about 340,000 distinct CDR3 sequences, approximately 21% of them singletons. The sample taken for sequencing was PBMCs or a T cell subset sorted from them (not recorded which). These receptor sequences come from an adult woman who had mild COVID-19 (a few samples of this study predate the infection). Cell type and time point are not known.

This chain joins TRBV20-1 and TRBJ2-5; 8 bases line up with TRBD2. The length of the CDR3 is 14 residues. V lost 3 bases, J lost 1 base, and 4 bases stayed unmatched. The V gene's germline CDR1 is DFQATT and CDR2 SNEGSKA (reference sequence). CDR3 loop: CSARLAGLQETQYF. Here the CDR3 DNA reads TGCAGTGCTAGGTTAGCGGGGCTCCAAGAGACCCAGTACTTC.

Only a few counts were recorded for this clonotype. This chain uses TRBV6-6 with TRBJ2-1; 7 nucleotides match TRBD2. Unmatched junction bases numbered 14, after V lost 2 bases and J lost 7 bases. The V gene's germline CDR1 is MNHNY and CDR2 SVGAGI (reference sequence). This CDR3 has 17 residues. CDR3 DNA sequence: TGTGCCAGCAGTTACGGATCCGGCGGGAGAGGTCGGAATGAGCAGTTCTTC. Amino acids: CASSYGSGGRGRNEQFF.

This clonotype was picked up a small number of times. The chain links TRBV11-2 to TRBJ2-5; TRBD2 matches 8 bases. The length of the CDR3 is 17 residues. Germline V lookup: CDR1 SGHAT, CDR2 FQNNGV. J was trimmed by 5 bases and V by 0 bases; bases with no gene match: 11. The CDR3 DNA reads TGTGCCAGCAGCTTAGAACCCGGGGGGGCCCGTCGGGAGACCCAGTACTTC. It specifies CASSLEPGGARRETQYF. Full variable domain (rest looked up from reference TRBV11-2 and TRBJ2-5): EAGVAQSPRYKIIEKRQSVAFWCNPISGHATLYWYQQILGQGPKLLIQFQNNGVVDDSQLPKDRFSAERLKGVDSTLKIQPAKLEDSAVYLCASSLEPGGARRETQYFGPGTRLLVL.

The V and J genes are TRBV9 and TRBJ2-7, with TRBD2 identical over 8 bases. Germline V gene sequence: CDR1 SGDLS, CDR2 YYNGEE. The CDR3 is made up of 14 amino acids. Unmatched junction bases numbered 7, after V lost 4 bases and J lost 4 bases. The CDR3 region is CASSKGTSAYEQYF. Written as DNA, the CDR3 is TGTGCCAGCAGCAAAGGGACTAGTGCGTACGAGCAGTACTTC.